This T cell receptor beta chain was recovered during a study of OX40 agonist ivuxolimab in advanced cancers. Some background on the complete study: Ivuxolimab was an agonistic, fully human IgG2 monoclonal antibody directed against OX40 (CD134), a costimulatory receptor. Intravenous ivuxolimab was administered to patients every 2 weeks at six dose levels: 0.01, 0.1, 0.3, 1.5, 3 and 10 mg/kg. Of the approximately 53 patients in dose escalation, 19 had hepatocellular carcinoma, around 15 had melanoma, 9 had renal cell carcinoma and 9 had head and neck cancer. A male proportion of around 83% and a mean age of 60 years, ranging from 23 to 79, were recorded for the dose-escalation cohort. Prior anti-PD-1, anti-PD-L1 or anti-CTLA-4 therapy was permitted, and checkpoint inhibitors had been received by about two fifths of dose-escalation patients. Partial responses were achieved by three dose-escalation patients, of whom one had hepatocellular carcinoma and two had cutaneous melanoma. Peripheral TCRbeta sequencing aimed to test whether ivuxolimab altered TCR sequence diversity and caused clonal T-cell expansion. The paper reports the monotherapy dose-escalation portion (N of about 50 patients) of the phase I ivuxolimab trial. What the work shows at the level of the full study, not this receptor alone: Low levels of normalized T-cell clonal expansion were also seen in some patients who did not respond. At doses of 0.1 to 3.0 mg/kg, clonal expansion of both CD4+ and CD8+ blood T cells was observed from baseline to week 6. Antigen specificity was not determined for the clonally expanded peripheral T cells. In partial responders in the 0.1-3.0 mg/kg groups, normalized peripheral clonal expansion was found to be among the lowest, especially among CD8+ T cells. After ivuxolimab, expanded clones were on average more numerous among CD8+ T cells than among CD4+ T cells.

Patients with autoimmune disease history or receiving systemic immunosuppression were excluded from the trial. Peripheral blood for TCR sequencing was collected from all dose cohorts at baseline, on cycle 4 day 1, and on cycle 7 day 1. Samples came from an open-label, multicenter, first-in-human phase I dose-escalation trial of ivuxolimab. Adults with locally advanced or metastatic melanoma, renal cell, hepatocellular, or head and neck squamous cell carcinoma were enrolled in the trial. CD4+ and CD8+ T cells were sorted separately from peripheral blood before TCR sequencing. To sequence the TCRbeta CDR3 region, genomic DNA was isolated from the sorted cells. The immunoSEQ Assay was used to sequence the TCRbeta CDR3 regions. What TCRdb holds here is the immuneACCESS table cut down to in-frame rearrangements. Part of the clones is not present; checked against another copy, under half of the missing clones reflect an unresolved V gene, and the others are unexplained. This sample gives some 150,000 clones in total; 90% of them show up just once. 0.85% to 1.4% of the sample is held by the ten biggest clonotypes.

Germline trimming: 6 bases from V, 3 bases from J; junction bases outside gene matches: 10. The CDR3, cysteine through phenylalanine, is 16 amino acids long. Kept here is only the CDR3 DNA, which spans 48 bases and is read in frame from base 1. CDR1 and CDR2 are drawn from the germline V gene (reference sequence): LNHDA, SQIVND. Note on this clone: The specificity of this receptor is unknown. Base qualities are not at hand, and no much larger clone is one base apart.

The material sequenced was CD4+ or CD8+ T cells sorted from blood, taken in a trial of the OX40 agonist ivuxolimab. The chain couples TRBV19 to TRBJ1-1; TRBD1 fits 10 bases in the junction. The sequence derives from an adult with an advanced solid tumor such as melanoma, head and neck, liver or kidney cancer. CDR3 reads: CASRGGDRGYYTEAFF. At the DNA level, the sequence is TGTGCCAGTAGAGGGGGGGACAGGGGATATTACACTGAAGCTTTCTTT.